This T cell receptor (beta chain) originates from a study of OX40 agonist ivuxolimab in advanced cancers. Study-wide context: A mean age of about 59 years, range about 23 to 80, was recorded, and 70% to 85% were male. Whole-study findings and limits: Among the least clonally expanded were partial responders at 0.1-3.0 mg/kg. Expanded clones belonging to CD8+ T cells outnumbered, on average, those of CD4+.

Profiling relied on immunoSEQ multiplex PCR, and the TCRdb table lists in-frame clones only, not all of them. The repertoire consists of under 80,000 clones, with less than 85% occurring once and the leading ten covering 3.5% to 4.5%. Samples of blood were obtained at baseline, on cycle 4 day 1, and on cycle 7 day 1. Remarks on this clone: Its target is not known.

Per germline, CDR1 SGHTA and CDR2 FQGTGA. The CDR3 loop spans 15 amino acids. V gave up 6 bases and J gave up 4 bases, with 16 bases separating them. This receptor was obtained from an adult with an advanced solid tumor such as melanoma, head and neck, liver or kidney cancer. The starting material was CD4+ or CD8+ T cells sorted from blood, obtained in a trial of the OX40 agonist ivuxolimab. The chain recombines TRBV7-3 with TRBJ2-4; D possibly corresponds to TRBD1 (6 bases). CDR3 bases: TGTGCCAGCAGGAACATCCGGGACAAAAAAAACATTCAGTACTTC. Translating it yields CASRNIRDKKNIQYF.